This TCR beta chain is drawn from a study of technical replicates of blood from a handful of donors. Here immunoSEQ multiplex PCR was the method, and the copy in TCRdb shows in-frame clones only, minus some. The data hold under 70,000 clones, with roughly nine tenths observed a single time. From germline, CDR1 is SGHNT and CDR2 YENEEA. This CDR3 comprises 13 residues. V shed 4 bases and J shed 2 bases, with 9 bases lying between them. The sequence was collected from a human donor in good health. Some clones in this sample may be carry-over from other donors' samples. Input material: PBMCs. The V and J genes are TRBV11-3 and TRBJ2-7, with D possibly matching TRBD1 (5 bases). The CDR3 reads CASSYGQAYEQYF. The CDR3 nucleotides are TGTGCCAGCAGCTACGGACAAGCCTACGAGCAGTACTTC.